These T cell receptor beta chains were read from a single sample in a study of T cells expressing NK-cell markers. TCRdb derives one entry per CDR3 protein from the 5' RACE reads, leaving out DNA. The data include some 500,000 distinct CDR3 sequences; the top ten clones carry 1.4%. The specimen was blood T cells: a sorted CD56 or NKG2C T cell subset, CD4+ or CD8+ T cells, or bulk PBMC T cells (not recorded which). Receptor source: a woman between 45 and 60 years old in good health. The CDR3 runs from the conserved cysteine through the conserved F or W. The order of the fields is V gene, J gene, CDR3 protein.

v_call: TRBV5-1; j_call: TRBJ2-1; cdr3_aa: CASSLEWTPYNEQFF
v_call: TRBV6-1; j_call: TRBJ1-3; cdr3_aa: CASSEVLDSGNTIYF
v_call: TRBV7-8; j_call: TRBJ2-7; cdr3_aa: CASSLLGGLAGSYEQYF
v_call: TRBV19; j_call: TRBJ1-5; cdr3_aa: CASRAGLVSNQPQHF
v_call: TRBV7-9; j_call: TRBJ2-1; cdr3_aa: CASSLSTTEQFF
v_call: TRBV11-3; j_call: TRBJ2-7; cdr3_aa: CASSQRTGLYEQYF
v_call: TRBV7-2; j_call: TRBJ1-1; cdr3_aa: CASSSTPNTEAFF
v_call: TRBV14; j_call: TRBJ2-5; cdr3_aa: CASSQVRETQYF
v_call: TRBV9; j_call: TRBJ2-1; cdr3_aa: CASSPTGQTYNEQFF
v_call: TRBV20-1; j_call: TRBJ2-1; cdr3_aa: CSAEHLAGGFF
v_call: TRBV4-1; j_call: TRBJ2-1; cdr3_aa: CASSQDGTNSYNEQFF
v_call: TRBV12-3/TRBV12-4; j_call: TRBJ2-1; cdr3_aa: CASGGLVGNEQFF
v_call: TRBV7-9; j_call: TRBJ2-4; cdr3_aa: CASSLGQGKNIQYF
v_call: TRBV5-1; j_call: TRBJ2-3; cdr3_aa: CASSLRGQGAGDTQYF
v_call: TRBV12-3/TRBV12-4; j_call: TRBJ2-1; cdr3_aa: CASRPGLAGELWQFF
v_call: TRBV6-6; j_call: TRBJ2-3; cdr3_aa: CASSYGQGKTDTQYF
v_call: TRBV30; j_call: TRBJ1-2; cdr3_aa: CAWIQGIQSYTF
v_call: TRBV27; j_call: TRBJ2-1; cdr3_aa: CASSLPIAGGPNEQFF
v_call: TRBV20-1; j_call: TRBJ2-1; cdr3_aa: CSAYDEGAAPNEQFF
v_call: TRBV5-1; j_call: TRBJ1-4; cdr3_aa: CASGDSRNEKLFF
v_call: TRBV10-2; j_call: TRBJ2-3; cdr3_aa: CASSEQGPTDTQYF
v_call: TRBV18; j_call: TRBJ1-4; cdr3_aa: CASSPPGTVNEKLFF
v_call: TRBV24-1; j_call: TRBJ2-7; cdr3_aa: CATSDSRGGLSYEQYF
v_call: TRBV9; j_call: TRBJ2-1; cdr3_aa: CASSVSPTGLAGEGEQFF
v_call: TRBV29-1; j_call: TRBJ2-2; cdr3_aa: CSVLGTSNTGELFF
v_call: TRBV29-1; j_call: TRBJ2-5; cdr3_aa: CSAKSSTSGTKETQYF
v_call: TRBV12-3/TRBV12-4; j_call: TRBJ1-2; cdr3_aa: CASRGGTEGFYGYTF
v_call: TRBV7-2; j_call: TRBJ1-1; cdr3_aa: CASSLAVGNTEAFF
v_call: TRBV7-9; j_call: TRBJ1-2; cdr3_aa: CASSLVGIPYGYTF
v_call: TRBV5-1; j_call: TRBJ2-7; cdr3_aa: CASSRGTGYEQYF
v_call: TRBV12-3/TRBV12-4; j_call: TRBJ2-2; cdr3_aa: CASVPTSGRFTGELFF
v_call: TRBV5-1; j_call: TRBJ2-1; cdr3_aa: CASGGDIGYNEQFF
v_call: TRBV12-3/TRBV12-4; j_call: TRBJ1-2; cdr3_aa: CASRSRDPYGYTF
v_call: TRBV4-1; j_call: TRBJ2-2; cdr3_aa: CASSQATAGATGELFF
v_call: TRBV5-1; j_call: TRBJ2-7; cdr3_aa: CASSLLAREQYF
v_call: TRBV6-5; j_call: TRBJ2-5; cdr3_aa: CASSTGEMKTQYF
v_call: TRBV10-2; j_call: TRBJ1-2; cdr3_aa: CASSAADGIHGYTF
v_call: TRBV6-2/TRBV6-3; j_call: TRBJ1-2; cdr3_aa: CASSNGPGYGYTF
v_call: TRBV5-1; j_call: TRBJ2-2; cdr3_aa: CASSLKLGQSNTGELFF
v_call: TRBV5-1; j_call: TRBJ1-2; cdr3_aa: CASSLWDRGNYGYTF
v_call: TRBV7-9; j_call: TRBJ2-7; cdr3_aa: CASSQTGGENEQYF
v_call: TRBV5-6; j_call: TRBJ2-7; cdr3_aa: CASSLNAASRYF